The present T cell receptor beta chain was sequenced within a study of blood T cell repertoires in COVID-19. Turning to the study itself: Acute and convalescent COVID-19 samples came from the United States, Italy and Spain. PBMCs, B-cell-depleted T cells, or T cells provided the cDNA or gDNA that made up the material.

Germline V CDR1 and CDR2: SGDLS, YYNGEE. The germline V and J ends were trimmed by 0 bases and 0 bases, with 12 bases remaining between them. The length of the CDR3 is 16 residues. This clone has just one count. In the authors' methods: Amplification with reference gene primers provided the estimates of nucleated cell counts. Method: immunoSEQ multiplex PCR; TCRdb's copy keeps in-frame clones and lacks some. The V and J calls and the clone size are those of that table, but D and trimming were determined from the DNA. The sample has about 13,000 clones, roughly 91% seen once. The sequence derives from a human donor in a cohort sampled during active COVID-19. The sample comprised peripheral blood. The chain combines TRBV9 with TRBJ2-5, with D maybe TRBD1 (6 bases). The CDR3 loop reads CASSVATDRNQETQYF. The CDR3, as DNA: TGTGCCAGCAGCGTAGCTACTGACAGGAACCAAGAGACCCAGTACTTC.